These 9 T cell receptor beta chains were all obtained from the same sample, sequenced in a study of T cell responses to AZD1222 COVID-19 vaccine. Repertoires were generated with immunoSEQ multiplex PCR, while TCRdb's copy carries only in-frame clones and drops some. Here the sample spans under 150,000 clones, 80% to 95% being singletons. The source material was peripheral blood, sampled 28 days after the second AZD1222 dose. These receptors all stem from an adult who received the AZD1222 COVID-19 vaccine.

The CDR3 sequence is CASSPHRGAGNTIYF. The DNA of the CDR3 is TGTGCCAGCAGCCCCCACAGGGGAGCTGGAAACACCATATATTTT. The chain links TRBV28 to TRBJ1-3, with 7 bases matching TRBD1. V was pared by 6 bases and J by 2 bases, with 7 bases of the junction left unmatched. Germline V gene sequence: CDR1 MDHEN, CDR2 SYDVKM. The CDR3 runs to 15 residues. Full variable domain (outside the CDR3, taken from reference TRBV28 and TRBJ1-3): DVKVTQSSRYLVKRTGEKVFLECVQDMDHENMFWYRQDPGLGLRLIYFSYDVKMKEKGDIPEGYSVSREKKERFSLILESASTNQTSMYLCASSPHRGAGNTIYFGEGSWLTVV.

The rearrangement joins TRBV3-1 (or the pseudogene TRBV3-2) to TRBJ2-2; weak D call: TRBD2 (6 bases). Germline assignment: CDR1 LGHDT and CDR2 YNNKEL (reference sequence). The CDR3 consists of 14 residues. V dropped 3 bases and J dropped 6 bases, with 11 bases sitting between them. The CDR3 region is CASSQLGGAGELFF. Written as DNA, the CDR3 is TGTGCCAGCAGCCAGCTGGGGGGAGCCGGGGAGCTGTTTTTT.

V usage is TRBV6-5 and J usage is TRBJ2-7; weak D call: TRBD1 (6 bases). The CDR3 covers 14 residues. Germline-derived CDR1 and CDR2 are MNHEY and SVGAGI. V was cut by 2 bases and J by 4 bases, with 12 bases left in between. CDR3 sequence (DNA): TGTGCCAGCAGTTACCTACAGGGTCCTTACGAGCAGTACTTC. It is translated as CASSYLQGPYEQYF.

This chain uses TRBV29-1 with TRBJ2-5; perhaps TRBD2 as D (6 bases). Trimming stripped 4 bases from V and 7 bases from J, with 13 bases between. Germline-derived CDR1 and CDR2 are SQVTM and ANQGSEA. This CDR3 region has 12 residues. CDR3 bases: TGCAGCGTTGCCGGGGGAGGCGGGACCCAGTACTTC. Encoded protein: CSVAGGGGTQYF.

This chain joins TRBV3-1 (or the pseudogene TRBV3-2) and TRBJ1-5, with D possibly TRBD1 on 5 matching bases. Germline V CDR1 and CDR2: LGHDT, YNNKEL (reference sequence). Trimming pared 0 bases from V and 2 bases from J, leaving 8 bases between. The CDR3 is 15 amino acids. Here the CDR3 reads CASSQDKGRNQPQHF. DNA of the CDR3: TGTGCCAGCAGCCAAGATAAGGGACGCAATCAGCCCCAGCATTTT.

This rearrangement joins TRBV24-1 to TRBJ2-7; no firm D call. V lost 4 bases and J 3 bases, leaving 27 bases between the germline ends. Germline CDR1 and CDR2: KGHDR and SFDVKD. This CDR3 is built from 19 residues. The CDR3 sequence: CATSEPLRGSRCDNYEQYF. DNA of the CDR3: TGTGCCACCAGTGAGCCCCTTCGTGGTAGCCGGTGCGACAACTACGAGCAGTACTTC.

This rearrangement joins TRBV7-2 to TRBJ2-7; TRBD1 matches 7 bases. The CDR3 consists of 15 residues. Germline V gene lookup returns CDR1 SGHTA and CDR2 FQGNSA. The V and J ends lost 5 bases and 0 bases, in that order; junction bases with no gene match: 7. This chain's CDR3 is CASSKWTGTSYEQYF. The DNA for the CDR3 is TGTGCCAGCAGCAAATGGACAGGTACCTCCTACGAGCAGTACTTC.

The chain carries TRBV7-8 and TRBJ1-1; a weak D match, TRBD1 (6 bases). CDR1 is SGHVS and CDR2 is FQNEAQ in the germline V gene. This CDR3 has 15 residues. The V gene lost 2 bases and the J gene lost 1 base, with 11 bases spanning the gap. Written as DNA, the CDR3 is TGTGCCAGCAGCTTAATGGGGGCAACGAACACTGAAGCTTTCTTT. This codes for CASSLMGATNTEAFF.

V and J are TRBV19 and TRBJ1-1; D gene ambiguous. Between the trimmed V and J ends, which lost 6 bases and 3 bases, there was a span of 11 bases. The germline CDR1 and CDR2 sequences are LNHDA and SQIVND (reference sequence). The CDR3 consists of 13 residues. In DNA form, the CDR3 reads TGTGCCAGTAGAGGTCCAGGAGACACTGAAGCTTTCTTT. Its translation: CASRGPGDTEAFF.